What follows are 6 T cell receptor beta chains derived from one specimen sequenced in a study of cytotoxic CD8 clonotypes in ibrutinib-treated CLL (dated by TCRdb to about 2021). The library was prepared using the immunoSEQ multiplex PCR assay. Not all clones reach the TCRdb copy of this immuneACCESS table, which keeps in-frame sequences only. Checked studies attribute under half of the gap to unresolved V genes and leave the rest unexplained. Within this sample are 100,000 to 150,000 clones, with 75% to 90% of them counted one time only. The ten biggest clones cover roughly 2% of the sample. Explained via the paper, the time point label denotes: around 25 months on ibrutinib. The sequences come from PBMCs, collected after 24 months of ibrutinib treatment. These TCRs come from a human donor with chronic lymphocytic leukemia.

CDR3: CASSKQGWNEQFF. In DNA form, the CDR3 reads TGTGCCAGCAGCAAACAGGGGTGGAATGAGCAGTTCTTC. J is TRBJ2-1 and V is TRBV7-3; 7 bases map to TRBD1. The germline CDR1 and CDR2 sequences are SGHTA and FQGTGA. CDR3 length: 13 amino acids. After removal of 5 bases from V and 7 bases from J, the junction contained 5 bases not matched to a gene.

This chain links TRBV19 with TRBJ2-2; D is undetermined. The V and J ends lost 3 bases and 2 bases respectively, with 16 bases between them. Germline CDR1 is LNHDA and CDR2 is SQIVND (reference sequence). The CDR3 runs to 17 residues. The DNA for the CDR3 is TGTGCCAGTAGTATTGGCAGAAGGGTACTAAACACCGGGGAGCTGTTTTTT. This gives the protein CASSIGRRVLNTGELFF.

This chain uses TRBV28 with TRBJ1-1; D is ambiguous. This CDR3 region has 16 residues. CDR1 and CDR2 (germline): MDHEN, SYDVKM. V shed 3 bases and J shed 1 base, with 15 bases lying between them. CDR3 amino acids: CASSFPRATPNTEAFF. The CDR3 DNA follows: TGTGCCAGCAGTTTCCCCCGCGCGACCCCGAACACTGAAGCTTTCTTT.

The rearrangement uses TRBV6-1 and TRBJ1-2; 8 nucleotides line up with TRBD1. Looked up from germline, CDR1 is MNHNS and CDR2 is SASEGT. J gave up 5 bases and V 3 bases, and 14 bases lay outside the gene matches. The CDR3 runs to 17 residues. The CDR3: CASSEGLPGQAFYGYTF. The DNA for the CDR3 is TGTGCCAGCAGTGAGGGCCTCCCGGGACAGGCTTTTTATGGCTACACCTTC.

This chain links TRBV20-1 with TRBJ1-1, with D hard to call. V gave up 6 bases and J gave up 0 bases, with 5 bases separating them. The CDR3 has 11 amino acids. Per the germline V gene, CDR1 is DFQATT and CDR2 is SNEGSKA (reference sequence). The CDR3 coding sequence is TGCAGTGCCAGCATGAACACTGAAGCTTTCTTT. It translates to CSASMNTEAFF.

The chain carries TRBV5-1 and TRBJ2-4; the D is unclear. Germline V gives CDR1 SGHRS, CDR2 YFSETQ. The ends were cut back, 4 bases at V and 3 bases at J, with 20 bases in the middle. The CDR3 has 17 residues. The CDR3 DNA follows: TGCGCCAGCAGCATAACGGGTCACCAGTTAGGCAAAAACATTCAGTACTTC. It translates to CASSITGHQLGKNIQYF.